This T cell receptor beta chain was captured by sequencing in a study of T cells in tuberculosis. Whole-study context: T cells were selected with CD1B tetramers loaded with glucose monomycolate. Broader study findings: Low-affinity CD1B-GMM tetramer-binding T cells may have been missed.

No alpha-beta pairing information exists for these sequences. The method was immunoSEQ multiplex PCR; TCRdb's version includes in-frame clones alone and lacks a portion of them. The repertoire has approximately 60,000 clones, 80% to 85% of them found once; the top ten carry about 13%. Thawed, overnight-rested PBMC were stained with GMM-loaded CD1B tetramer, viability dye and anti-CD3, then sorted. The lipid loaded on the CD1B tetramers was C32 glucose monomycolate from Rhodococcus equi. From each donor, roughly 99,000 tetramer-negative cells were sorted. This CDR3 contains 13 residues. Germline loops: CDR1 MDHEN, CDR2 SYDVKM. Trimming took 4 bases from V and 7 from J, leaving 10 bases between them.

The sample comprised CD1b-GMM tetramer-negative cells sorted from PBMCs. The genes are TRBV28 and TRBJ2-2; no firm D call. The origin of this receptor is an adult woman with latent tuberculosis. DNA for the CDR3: TGTGCCAGCAGTTCCCCCCCGTACGGGGAGCTGTTTTTT. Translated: CASSSPPYGELFF.